The 18 T cell receptor beta chains presented below share a single source sample, sequenced in a study of blood T cells in healthy people across ages. A J-beta primer mix and a sample-barcoded 5' primer were used in a second PCR of about 7 to 12 cycles. Via MiXCR, TCRdb re-called the 5' RACE reads, giving one row per CDR3 protein. The table includes about 1.8 million distinct CDR3 sequences, roughly 49% detected once. The material sequenced was blood. The origin of the receptors is a woman aged 40 to 50 in good health.

J is TRBJ2-2 and V is TRBV10-3; a possible D gene is TRBD2 (7 bases). Per the germline V gene, CDR1 is ENHRY and CDR2 is SYGVKD. V lost 9 bases to trimming and J lost 1 base, with 18 bases between them. The CDR3 sequence is 16 residues long. The CDR3 nucleotides are TGTGCCATTTTGCGGGGGCCCAACCAGAACACCGGGGAGCTGTTTTTT. Translation gives CAILRGPNQNTGELFF.

The chain couples TRBV14 to TRBJ2-7; 10 bases align to TRBD1. V lost 5 bases, J lost 2 bases, and 6 bases stayed unmatched. The germline gives CDR1 SGHDN, CDR2 FVKESK. CDR3 length: 15 residues. The CDR3 nucleotides read TGTGCCAGCAGCGTGGGACAGGGGCGAGCCTACGAGCAGTACTTC. It translates to CASSVGQGRAYEQYF. The variable domain in full, with the rest retrieved from reference TRBV14 and TRBJ2-7, is EAGVTQFPSHSVIEKGQTVTLRCDPISGHDNLYWYRRVMGKEIKFLLHFVKESKQDESGMPNNRFLAERTGGTYSTLKVQPAELEDSGVYFCASSVGQGRAYEQYFGPGTRLTVT.

V is TRBV20-1 and J is TRBJ2-3; 10 bases match TRBD2. CDR1 is DFQATT, CDR2 SNEGSKA, per germline (reference sequence). The CDR3 sequence is 16 residues long. The ends lost 5 bases at V and 4 bases at J; junction bases unmatched: 12. Here the CDR3 reads CSAPSIAGGGSDTQYF. CDR3 DNA sequence: TGCAGTGCTCCTTCTATAGCGGGGGGCGGATCAGATACGCAGTATTTT.

This chain links TRBV4-3 with TRBJ2-5; 8 positions match TRBD2. V dropped 3 bases and J dropped 4; count of bases not matched to a gene: 16. This CDR3 contains 18 residues. CDR1 and CDR2 from the germline V gene are LGHNA and YSLEER. The CDR3 here is CASSHLHPTAGVGETQYF. In DNA form, the CDR3 reads TGCGCCAGCAGCCACCTTCACCCTACAGCGGGGGTCGGAGAGACCCAGTACTTC.

As DNA, the CDR3 is TGTGCCAGCAGTCTTAGAACTAGCGGGGTTTCGTATTTT. Amino acids: CASSLRTSGVSYF. The V gene is TRBV12-3 or TRBV12-4, the J gene TRBJ2-3, with 10 positions matching TRBD2. V dropped 5 bases and J dropped 14; count of bases not matched to a gene: 10. This CDR3 has 13 amino acids.

In its sample, this clonotype was seen once. The chain couples TRBV12-3 or TRBV12-4 to TRBJ1-5; D is unresolved. V lost 3 bases and J lost 4, with 13 bases in between. This CDR3 spans 15 amino acids. This chain's CDR3 is CASSFIGQTNQPQHF. The DNA for the CDR3 is TGTGCCAGCAGTTTTATCGGGCAGACTAATCAGCCCCAGCATTTT.

The rearrangement uses TRBV29-1 and TRBJ2-7; 10 nucleotides align to TRBD1. The V gene end was trimmed by 0 bases and the J gene end by 2 bases; junction bases not matched to a gene: 4. CDR3 length: 15 residues. Germline V gene lookup returns CDR1 SQVTM and CDR2 ANQGSEA. The CDR3 DNA reads as TGCAGCGTTGAAGATAGCGGGACAGGGGCCTACGAGCAGTACTTC. Amino acids: CSVEDSGTGAYEQYF.

This clonotype was counted only a few times. V usage is TRBV29-1 and J usage is TRBJ2-5; TRBD1 matches 8 bases. Germline CDR1 and CDR2: SQVTM and ANQGSEA. Germline trimming cut 5 bases from V and 5 bases from J; bases unmatched to any gene: 7. The CDR3 contains 13 residues. CDR3 coding DNA: TGCAGCGTTTTACGGACAGGGCTCGAGACCCAGTACTTC. Encoded protein: CSVLRTGLETQYF.

The V call is TRBV29-1, the J call TRBJ1-4; D is perhaps TRBD1 (6 bases). Germline CDR1 reads SQVTM; CDR2 reads ANQGSEA. The CDR3 is 13 amino acids. Trimming cost V 4 bases and J 5 bases, with 11 bases left between them. The CDR3 sequence is CSVARQENEKLFF. The CDR3, as DNA: TGCAGCGTTGCCAGACAGGAGAATGAAAAACTGTTTTTT. Complete variable domain (other parts from reference TRBV29-1 and TRBJ1-4): SAVISQKPSRDICQRGTSLTIQCQVDSQVTMMFWYRQQPGQSLTLIATANQGSEATYESGFVIDKFPISRPNLTFSTLTVSNMSPEDSSIYLCSVARQENEKLFFGSGTQLSVL.

This clonotype has more than one count but fewer than ten. The chain links TRBV3-1 to TRBJ2-3; 16 nucleotides line up with TRBD2. The CDR3 covers 19 residues. CDR1 and CDR2 from the germline V gene are LGHDT and YNNKEL (reference sequence). The V and J ends lost 5 bases and 2 bases, in that order; junction bases with no gene match: 10. The CDR3: CASSSPGLAGGRNTDTQYF. The CDR3 DNA reads TGTGCCAGCAGCTCCCCGGGACTAGCGGGGGGGCGGAACACAGATACGCAGTATTTT.

This chain joins TRBV24-1 and TRBJ2-3; maybe TRBD1 (5 bases). CDR1 and CDR2 from the germline V gene are KGHDR and SFDVKD. With 7 bases removed from V and 3 bases from J, the gap between germline ends came to 13 bases. CDR3 length equals 14 residues. CDR3 DNA: TGTGCCACCAGCGTTACAGGATTGACAGATACGCAGTATTTT. It codes for CATSVTGLTDTQYF.

The chain recombines TRBV10-3 with TRBJ2-7, with 9 bases lining up with TRBD2. The assigned J gene may be wrong: the sequence end matches TRBJ2-5 better. Germline V gene sequence: CDR1 ENHRY, CDR2 SYGVKD. This CDR3 is built from 16 residues. The CDR3 nucleotides are TGTGCCATCAGTGTTGGAAGCGGGGGGTCAGAAGAGACCCAGTACTTC. It encodes CAISVGSGGSEETQYF.

This clonotype was observed a single time. The chain is built from TRBV4-2 and TRBJ1-6, with D unclear. Trimming shortened V by 1 base and J by 11 bases, and 12 bases separated the two germline ends. Germline lookup yields CDR1 LGHNA and CDR2 YNFKEQ. This CDR3 region has 14 residues. The CDR3 loop reads CASSQGWREPPLHF. In DNA, the CDR3 is TGTGCCAGCAGCCAAGGGTGGAGGGAACCACCCCTCCACTTT.

This clonotype was counted between two and nine times. The rearrangement joins TRBV29-1 to TRBJ2-1, with 8 bases matching TRBD2. Germline V gives CDR1 SQVTM, CDR2 ANQGSEA. Germline trimming cut 6 bases from V and 6 bases from J; bases unmatched to any gene: 1. The CDR3 sequence is 11 residues long. CDR3 bases: TGCAGCGTCGCGGGGGGCAATGAGCAGTTCTTC. Its protein is CSVAGGNEQFF.

The rearrangement uses TRBV18 and TRBJ2-1; TRBD1 matches at 8 bases. Unmatched junction bases numbered 12, after V lost 6 bases and J lost 8 bases. This CDR3 has 15 residues. The germline V gene encodes CDR1 KGHSH and CDR2 LQKENI. The DNA of the CDR3 is TGTGCCAGCTCCCACGGACAGGGCGTAAGGGATGAGCAGTTCTTC. This sequence encodes CASSHGQGVRDEQFF.

The chain couples TRBV4-2 to TRBJ2-2, with TRBD1 identical over 7 bases. This CDR3 is 16 amino acids long. Germline CDR1 and CDR2: LGHNA and YNFKEQ. The trim removed 1 base at V and 0 bases at J, leaving 2 bases unmatched. The CDR3 nucleotides read TGTGCCAGCAGCCAAGCGGGACAGTCGAACACCGGGGAGCTGTTTTTT. It encodes CASSQAGQSNTGELFF.

The chain is built from TRBV4-1 and TRBJ2-7; D gene uncertain. The better agreement between TRBJ2-4 and the DNA end casts doubt on the J call. This CDR3 is built from 15 residues. Germline loops: CDR1 MGHRA, CDR2 YSYEKL. CDR3 nucleotide sequence: TGCGCCAGCAGCCCATGGGTAGGGTCCAAAAACATTCAGTACTTC. Translation: CASSPWVGSKNIQYF.

There are a few counts of this clonotype. The gene calls are TRBV20-1 and TRBJ2-7, with 7 bases fitting TRBD2. This CDR3 region has 14 residues. CDR1 DFQATT and CDR2 SNEGSKA come from the germline V gene (reference sequence). After removal of 6 bases from V and 1 base from J, the junction contained 9 bases not matched to a gene. CDR3 coding DNA: TGCAGTGCCCAGCGGGGAGGAGGGTCCTACGAGCAGTACTTC. It codes for CSAQRGGGSYEQYF.